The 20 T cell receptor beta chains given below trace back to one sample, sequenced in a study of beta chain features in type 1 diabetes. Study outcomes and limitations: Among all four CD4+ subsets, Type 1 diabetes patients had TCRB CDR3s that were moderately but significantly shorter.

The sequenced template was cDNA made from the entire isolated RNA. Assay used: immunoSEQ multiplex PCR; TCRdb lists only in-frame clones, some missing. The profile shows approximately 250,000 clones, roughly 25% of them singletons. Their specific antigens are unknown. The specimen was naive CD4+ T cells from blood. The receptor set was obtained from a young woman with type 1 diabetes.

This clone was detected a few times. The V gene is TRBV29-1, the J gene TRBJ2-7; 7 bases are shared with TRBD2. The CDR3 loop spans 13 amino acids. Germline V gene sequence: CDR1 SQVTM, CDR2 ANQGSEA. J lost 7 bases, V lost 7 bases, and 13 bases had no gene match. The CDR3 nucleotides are TGCAGCGCTGCCCCTAGCGGTCAGGGAGAGCAGTACTTC. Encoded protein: CSAAPSGQGEQYF.

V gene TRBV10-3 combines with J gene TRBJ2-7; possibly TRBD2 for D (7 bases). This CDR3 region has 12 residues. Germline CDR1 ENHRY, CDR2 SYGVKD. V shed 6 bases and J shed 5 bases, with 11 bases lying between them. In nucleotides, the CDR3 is TGTGCCATCAGCCGGGGGGCCCACGAGCAGTACTTC. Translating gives CAISRGAHEQYF.

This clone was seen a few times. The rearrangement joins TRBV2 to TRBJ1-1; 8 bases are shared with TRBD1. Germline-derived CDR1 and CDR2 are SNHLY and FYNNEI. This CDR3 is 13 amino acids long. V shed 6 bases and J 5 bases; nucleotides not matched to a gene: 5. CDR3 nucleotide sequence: TGTGCCAGCAGGCGACAGGGGAGGACTGAAGCTTTCTTT. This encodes CASRRQGRTEAFF.

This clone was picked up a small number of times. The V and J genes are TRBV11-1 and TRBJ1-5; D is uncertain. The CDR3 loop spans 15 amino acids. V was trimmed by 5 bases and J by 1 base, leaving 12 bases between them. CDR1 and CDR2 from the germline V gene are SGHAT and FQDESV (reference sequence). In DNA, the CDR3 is TGTGCCAGCAGCGCCGGCCCGGAGAGCAATCAGCCCCAGCATTTT. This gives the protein CASSAGPESNQPQHF.

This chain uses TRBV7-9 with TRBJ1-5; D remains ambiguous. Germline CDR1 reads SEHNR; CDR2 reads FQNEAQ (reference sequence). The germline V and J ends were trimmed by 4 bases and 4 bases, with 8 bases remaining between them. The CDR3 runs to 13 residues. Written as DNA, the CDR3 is TGTGCCAGCAGCTCGGGTCTTAATCAGCCCCAGCATTTT. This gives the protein CASSSGLNQPQHF.

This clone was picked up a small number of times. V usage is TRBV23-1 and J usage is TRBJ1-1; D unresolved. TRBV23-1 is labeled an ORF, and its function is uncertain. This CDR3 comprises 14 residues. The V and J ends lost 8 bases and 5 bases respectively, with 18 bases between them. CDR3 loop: CASRGFRFRTEAFF. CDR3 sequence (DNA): TGCGCCAGCCGAGGTTTTAGGTTTAGGACTGAAGCTTTCTTT.

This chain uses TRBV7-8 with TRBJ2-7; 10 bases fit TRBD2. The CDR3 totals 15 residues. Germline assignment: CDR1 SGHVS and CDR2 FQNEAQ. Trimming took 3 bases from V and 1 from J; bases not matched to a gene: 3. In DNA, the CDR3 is TGTGCCAGCAGCTTTGGACTAGCGGTATCCTACGAGCAGTACTTC. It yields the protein CASSFGLAVSYEQYF.

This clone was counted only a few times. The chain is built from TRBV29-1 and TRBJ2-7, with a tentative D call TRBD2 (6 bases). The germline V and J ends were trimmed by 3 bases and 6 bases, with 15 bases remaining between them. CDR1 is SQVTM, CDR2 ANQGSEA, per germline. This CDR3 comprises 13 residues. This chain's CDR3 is CSVDPQEGGEQYF. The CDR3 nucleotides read TGCAGCGTTGACCCGCAGGAGGGTGGCGAGCAGTACTTC.

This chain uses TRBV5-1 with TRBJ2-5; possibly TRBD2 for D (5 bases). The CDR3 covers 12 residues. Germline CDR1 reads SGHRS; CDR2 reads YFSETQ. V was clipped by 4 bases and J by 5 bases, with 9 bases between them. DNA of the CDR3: TGCGCCAGCAGCCCGGAGGACGAGACCCAGTACTTC. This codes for CASSPEDETQYF.

The CDR3 DNA reads as TGCGCCAGCAGCCAAGGTCTGCGGCAACTGAACACTGAAGCTTTCTTT. Residues: CASSQGLRQLNTEAFF. The gene calls are TRBV4-1 and TRBJ1-1; D remains unclear. Between the trimmed V and J ends, which lost 1 base and 0 bases, there was a span of 12 bases. Germline V gene lookup returns CDR1 MGHRA and CDR2 YSYEKL. The CDR3 consists of 16 residues.

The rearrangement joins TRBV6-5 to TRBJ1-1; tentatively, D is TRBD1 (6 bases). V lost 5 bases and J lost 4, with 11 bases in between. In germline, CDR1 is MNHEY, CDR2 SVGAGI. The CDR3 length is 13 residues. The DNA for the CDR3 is TGTGCCAGCAGTACAGGGTTCATCACTGAAGCTTTCTTT. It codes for CASSTGFITEAFF.

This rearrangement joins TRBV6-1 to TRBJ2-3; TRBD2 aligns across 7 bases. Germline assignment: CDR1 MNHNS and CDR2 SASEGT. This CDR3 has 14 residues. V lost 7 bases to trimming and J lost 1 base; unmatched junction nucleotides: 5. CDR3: CASTAGAGTDTQYF. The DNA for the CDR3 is TGTGCCAGCACGGCGGGAGCGGGCACAGATACGCAGTATTTT.

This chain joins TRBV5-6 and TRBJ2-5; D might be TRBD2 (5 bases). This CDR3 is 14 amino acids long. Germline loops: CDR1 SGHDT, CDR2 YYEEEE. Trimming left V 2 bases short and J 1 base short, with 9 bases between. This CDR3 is CASSFSGTQETQYF. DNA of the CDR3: TGTGCCAGCAGCTTCAGCGGCACCCAAGAGACCCAGTACTTC.

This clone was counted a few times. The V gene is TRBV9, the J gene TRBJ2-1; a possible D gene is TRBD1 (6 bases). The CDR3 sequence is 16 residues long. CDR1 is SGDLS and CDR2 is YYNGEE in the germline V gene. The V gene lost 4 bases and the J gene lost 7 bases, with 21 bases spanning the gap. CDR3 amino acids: CASSTGQAPPRNEQFF. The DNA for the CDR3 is TGTGCCAGCAGCACAGGGCAGGCGCCCCCAAGGAATGAGCAGTTCTTC.

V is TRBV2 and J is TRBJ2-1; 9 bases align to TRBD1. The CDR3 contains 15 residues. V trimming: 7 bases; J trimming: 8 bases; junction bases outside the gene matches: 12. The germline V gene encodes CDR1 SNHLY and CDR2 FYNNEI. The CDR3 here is CASKAGDRELDEQFF. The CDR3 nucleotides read TGTGCCAGCAAGGCGGGGGACAGGGAACTCGATGAGCAGTTCTTC.

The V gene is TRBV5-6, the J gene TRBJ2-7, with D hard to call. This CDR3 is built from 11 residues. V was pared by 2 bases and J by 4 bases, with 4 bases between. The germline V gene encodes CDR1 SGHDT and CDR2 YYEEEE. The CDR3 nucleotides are TGTGCCAGCAGCTTAGCTTACGAGCAGTACTTC. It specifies CASSLAYEQYF. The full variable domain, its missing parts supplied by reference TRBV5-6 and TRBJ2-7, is DAGVTQSPTHLIKTRGQQVTLRCSPKSGHDTVSWYQQALGQGPQFIFQYYEEEERQRGNFPDRFSGHQFPNYSSELNVNALLLGDSALYLCASSLAYEQYFGPGTRLTVT.

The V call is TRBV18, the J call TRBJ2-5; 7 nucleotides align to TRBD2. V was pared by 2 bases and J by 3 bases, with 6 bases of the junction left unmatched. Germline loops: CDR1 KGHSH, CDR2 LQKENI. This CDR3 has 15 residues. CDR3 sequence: CASSPSTAGEETQYF. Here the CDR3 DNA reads TGTGCCAGCTCACCAAGCACCGCGGGGGAAGAGACCCAGTACTTC. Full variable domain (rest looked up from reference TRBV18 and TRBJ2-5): NAGVMQNPRHLVRRRGQEARLRCSPMKGHSHVYWYRQLPEEGLKFMVYLQKENIIDESGMPKERFSAEFPKEGPSILRIQQVVRGDSAAYFCASSPSTAGEETQYFGPGTRLLVL.

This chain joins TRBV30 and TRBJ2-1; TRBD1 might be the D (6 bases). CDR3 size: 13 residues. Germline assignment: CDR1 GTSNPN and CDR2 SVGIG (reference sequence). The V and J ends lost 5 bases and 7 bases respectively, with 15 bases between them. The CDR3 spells CAWGSTGHNEQFF. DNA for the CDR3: TGTGCCTGGGGATCAACAGGGCATAATGAGCAGTTCTTC. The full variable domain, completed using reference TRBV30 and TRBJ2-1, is SQTIHQWPATLVQPVGSPLSLECTVEGTSNPNLYWYRQAAGRGLQLLFYSVGIGQISSEVPQNLSASRPQDRQFILSSKKLLLSDSGFYLCAWGSTGHNEQFFGPGTRLTVL.

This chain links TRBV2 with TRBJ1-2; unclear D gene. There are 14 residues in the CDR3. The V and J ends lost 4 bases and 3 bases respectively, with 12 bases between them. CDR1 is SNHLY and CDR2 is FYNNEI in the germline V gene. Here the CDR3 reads CASSAGLLDYGYTF. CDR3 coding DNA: TGTGCCAGCAGTGCTGGACTCCTGGACTATGGCTACACCTTC.

CDR3 nucleotides: TGTGCCAGTAGTATACAGGGGCCCGGGGGGGAGACCCAGTACTTC. Protein product: CASSIQGPGGETQYF. This chain links TRBV19 with TRBJ2-5; maybe TRBD2 (7 bases). From germline, CDR1 is LNHDA and CDR2 SQIVND (reference sequence). V gave up 2 bases and J gave up 5 bases, with 15 bases separating them. The CDR3 sequence is 15 residues long.